The source of this T cell receptor (beta chain) is a study of T cells expressing NK-cell markers. Using the 5' RACE reads, TCRdb records one entry per CDR3 protein without DNA. The sample table sets out about 380,000 distinct CDR3 sequences. The CDR3 length is 17 residues. CDR1 and CDR2 from the germline V gene are MNHNS and SASEGT. This TCR derives from a man aged 18-70 years in good health. Material for sequencing was blood T cells: a sorted CD56 or NKG2C T cell subset, CD4+ or CD8+ T cells, or bulk PBMC T cells (not recorded which). This chain links TRBV6-1 with TRBJ2-1; TCRdb returns TRBD2, unconfirmable since there is no DNA. The CDR3 spells CASSELGQGRAYNEQFF.